This entry features one T cell receptor (beta chain) sequence. Its antigen is not yet known. No much larger clone exists at a distance of one base, and base qualities are not known. The trim is 5 bases for V and 0 bases for J, with a gap of 8 bases between the germline ends. Counted from cysteine to phenylalanine, this CDR3 has 12 amino acids. CDR3 DNA only is kept here, 36 bases in frame from base 1. Reading the germline V gene (reference sequence) gives CDR1 GTSNPN and CDR2 SVGIG. This record comes from a study of PD-1 blockade in mismatch repair-deficient tumors (dated by TCRdb to about 2017). Background on the whole study: Between September 2013 and September 2016, the trial enrolled fewer than 95 consecutive patients with about a dozen mismatch repair-deficient cancer types, every one of whom had been previously treated and was progressing. Deep sequencing of TCR CDR3 regions was used to track tumor-associated T cell clones in peripheral blood of patients responding to PD-1 blockade.

Results the study describes overall, beyond this receptor: Tumor-resident clones, often undetectable in blood before treatment, expanded rapidly after pembrolizumab and then contracted, generally before radiologic responses.

For each enrolled patient, mismatch repair deficiency was established using either polymerase chain reaction or immunohistochemistry. TCR sequencing was carried out for a few patients who responded to pembrolizumab therapy. The phase II trial prospectively evaluated PD-1 blockade with pembrolizumab in advanced mismatch repair-deficient cancers, independent of tissue of origin. Peripheral blood T cell samples were serially collected before and at multiple times after PD-1 blockade was started. Blood sampling times were expressed in weeks after the first pembrolizumab dose. To prepare the library, the immunoSEQ multiplex PCR assay was applied. TCRdb limited this immuneACCESS table to in-frame rearrangements with V and J called. A share of clones is missing; checked studies link under half to unresolved V genes, and the rest is unexplained. This sample has about 79,000 clones in its table, and around 80% of those were observed once. Roughly 6% of the sample comes from the top ten.

This sequence originates from an adult with mismatch repair-deficient cancer. The V and J genes are TRBV30 and TRBJ2-7; the D gene identity is not certain. The source was peripheral blood, collected 44 weeks after starting pembrolizumab. The DNA sequence is given as TGTGCCTGGGTCAGGAGCTCCTACGAGCAGTACTTC. The translation is CAWVRSSYEQYF.